Following are 24 T cell receptor beta chains from one sample sequenced in a study of control samples from healthy donors and cancer patients. Method: immunoSEQ multiplex PCR; TCRdb's copy keeps in-frame clones and lacks some. The table shows about 45,000 clones, with 80% to 95% occurring only once. Sample: PBMCs. The receptors derive from a woman in her thirties or forties with head and neck cancer.

The chain recombines TRBV9 with TRBJ1-5; D is perhaps TRBD1 (5 bases). Germline CDR1 and CDR2: SGDLS and YYNGEE. V lost 3 bases and J 6 bases, leaving 7 bases between the germline ends. CDR3 length equals 12 residues. DNA for the CDR3: TGTGCCAGCAGCGGGACAACTCAGCCCCAGCATTTT. The encoded protein is CASSGTTQPQHF.

This clone was counted once. J is TRBJ1-2 and V is TRBV10-3, with 9 bases aligning to TRBD1. CDR1 and CDR2 from the germline V gene are ENHRY and SYGVKD. J gave up 3 bases and V 10 bases, and 9 bases lay outside the gene matches. This CDR3 region has 14 residues. The CDR3 protein is CATWDRVPDYGYTF. CDR3 DNA: TGTGCCACCTGGGACAGGGTCCCCGACTATGGCTACACCTTC.

This rearrangement joins TRBV27 to TRBJ1-5; D not certain. V lost 3 bases and J lost 0, with 12 bases in between. In germline, CDR1 is MNHEY, CDR2 SMNVEV (reference sequence). This CDR3 contains 16 residues. The CDR3 DNA sequence: TGTGCCAGCAGTTTCACCTCGGACTATAGCAATCAGCCCCAGCATTTT. Residues: CASSFTSDYSNQPQHF.

The chain is built from TRBV19 and TRBJ2-2, with 8 nucleotides matching TRBD1. CDR3 length equals 15 residues. The ends lost 3 bases at V and 4 bases at J; junction bases unmatched: 4. Per the germline V gene, CDR1 is LNHDA and CDR2 is SQIVND (reference sequence). The CDR3 coding sequence is TGTGCCAGTAGTATCCAGGGGGCGGGCACCGGGGAGCTGTTTTTT. Protein: CASSIQGAGTGELFF.

This clone was seen a handful of times. The chain has TRBV6-5 and TRBJ2-5, with 8 bases lining up with TRBD1. The V segment lost 8 bases and the J segment 5 bases; nucleotides outside the gene matches: 13. The CDR3 runs 15 residues. CDR1 is MNHEY and CDR2 is SVGAGI in the germline V gene. CDR3 nucleotides: TGTGCCAGCGGTATGCAGGGGGCTGCGGTGGAGACCCAGTACTTC. Translated: CASGMQGAAVETQYF.

J is TRBJ2-1 and V is TRBV4-1, with D possibly called TRBD1 or TRBD2 (5 bases each). The CDR3 is 16 residues long. CDR1 and CDR2 from the germline V gene are MGHRA and YSYEKL. Trimming shortened V by 4 bases and J by 2 bases, and 15 bases separated the two germline ends. The CDR3 sequence is CASSLPGPRAYNEQFF. The CDR3 DNA reads as TGCGCCAGCAGCCTACCGGGGCCGAGGGCCTACAATGAGCAGTTCTTC.

V and J are TRBV11-2 and TRBJ1-2, with D maybe TRBD1 (6 bases). The CDR3 has 14 amino acids. CDR1 is SGHAT, CDR2 FQNNGV, per germline. V was shortened by 5 bases and J by 2 bases, with 12 bases between the two germline ends. This chain's CDR3 is CASSVTGHNYGYTF. The CDR3 region has the DNA TGTGCCAGCAGCGTTACGGGACACAACTATGGCTACACCTTC.

The V gene is TRBV10-2, the J gene TRBJ2-6; TRBD1 aligns across 11 bases. Germline values: CDR1 WSHSY, CDR2 SAAADI. V lost 6 bases, J lost 2 bases, and 18 bases stayed unmatched. CDR3 length: 21 residues. This CDR3 reads CASRPLSGTGGSDAGANVLTF. CDR3 sequence (DNA): TGCGCCAGCAGACCCTTATCCGGGACAGGGGGATCAGATGCTGGGGCCAACGTCCTGACTTTC.

The CDR3 DNA reads TGTGCCTGGAGTGTAGGGACAGGGGGCCTCACAGATACGCAGTATTTT. Amino acids: CAWSVGTGGLTDTQYF. V is TRBV30 and J is TRBJ2-3; 12 positions match TRBD1. J lost 2 bases, V lost 0 bases, and 3 bases had no gene match. CDR1 GTSNPN and CDR2 SVGIG come from the germline V gene (reference sequence). CDR3 size: 16 residues.

The chain couples TRBV28 to TRBJ1-2; TRBD1 aligns across 9 bases. There are 13 residues in the CDR3. V lost 5 bases, J lost 5 bases, and 3 bases stayed unmatched. Per the germline V gene, CDR1 is MDHEN and CDR2 is SYDVKM. CDR3 sequence: CASSTGGLYGYTF. The CDR3, as DNA: TGTGCCAGCAGTACAGGGGGCCTTTATGGCTACACCTTC.

The V and J genes are TRBV2 and TRBJ2-7; 8 bases are shared with TRBD2. The germline CDR1 and CDR2 sequences are SNHLY and FYNNEI. The CDR3 spans 17 residues. Germline trimming cut 4 bases from V and 3 bases from J; bases unmatched to any gene: 14. CDR3 sequence: CASSGGPYGGRIYEQYF. CDR3 sequence (DNA): TGTGCCAGCAGTGGGGGCCCTTATGGCGGGAGGATCTACGAGCAGTACTTC.

The chain recombines TRBV18 with TRBJ2-7, with D unresolved. Trimming pared 3 bases from V and 4 bases from J, leaving 4 bases between. Germline CDR1 and CDR2: KGHSH and LQKENI. The CDR3 runs to 11 residues. The CDR3 DNA reads as TGTGCCAGCTCACCTCAATACGAGCAGTACTTC. Amino acids: CASSPQYEQYF. The entire variable domain, with the rest obtained from reference TRBV18 and TRBJ2-7, is as follows: NAGVMQNPRHLVRRRGQEARLRCSPMKGHSHVYWYRQLPEEGLKFMVYLQKENIIDESGMPKERFSAEFPKEGPSILRIQQVVRGDSAAYFCASSPQYEQYFGPGTRLTVT.

The chain carries TRBV30 and TRBJ2-7, with D tentatively TRBD1 (5 bases). The CDR3 loop spans 14 amino acids. Trimming removed 2 bases at V and 7 bases at J, with 18 bases between. Germline V gene sequence: CDR1 GTSNPN, CDR2 SVGIG (reference sequence). The CDR3 here is CAWSLVEGVGEQYF. CDR3 coding DNA: TGTGCCTGGAGTCTAGTAGAAGGGGTGGGAGAGCAGTACTTC.

Only one count was recorded for this clone. V gene TRBV29-1 combines with J gene TRBJ2-1; 8 bases align to TRBD2. V was clipped by 4 bases and J by 6 bases; unmatched bases: 8. The length of the CDR3 is 14 residues. Per germline, CDR1 SQVTM and CDR2 ANQGSEA. The CDR3 DNA reads TGCAGCGTTGTCGGGGCGAGCGGGGGCAATGAGCAGTTCTTC. This sequence encodes CSVVGASGGNEQFF.

This chain joins TRBV15 and TRBJ1-1, with 7 positions matching TRBD1. Trimming cost V 0 bases and J 0 bases; bases outside gene matches: 1. CDR3 length: 15 residues. From germline, CDR1 is LNHNV and CDR2 YYDKDF (reference sequence). The CDR3 loop is CATSRDRGMNTEAFF. CDR3 in DNA: TGTGCCACCAGCAGAGACAGGGGGATGAACACTGAAGCTTTCTTT. Full variable domain (remainder filled in from reference TRBV15 and TRBJ1-1): DAMVIQNPRYQVTQFGKPVTLSCSQTLNHNVMYWYQQKSSQAPKLLFHYYDKDFNNEADTPDNFQSRRPNTSFCFLDIRSPGLGDTAMYLCATSRDRGMNTEAFFGQGTRLTVV.

The chain recombines TRBV18 with TRBJ2-7, with 12 nucleotides matching TRBD2. The CDR3 consists of 14 residues. Germline assignment: CDR1 KGHSH and CDR2 LQKENI. V was clipped by 0 bases and J by 6 bases; unmatched bases: 0. CDR3 DNA: TGTGCCAGCTCACCACCGGGACTAGCGGGCGAGCAGTACTTC. It is translated as CASSPPGLAGEQYF.

The rearrangement links TRBV6-5 to TRBJ1-5, with 8 bases that match TRBD1. Trimming removed 8 bases from V and 0 bases from J; junction bases left unmatched: 6. Germline-derived CDR1 and CDR2 are MNHEY and SVGAGI. This CDR3 has 15 residues. The CDR3 loop reads CASQGARFSNQPQHF. Here the CDR3 DNA reads TGTGCCAGCCAGGGGGCTCGTTTTAGCAATCAGCCCCAGCATTTT.

The chain is built from TRBV11-2 and TRBJ2-7; the D gene is possibly TRBD2 (7 bases). CDR1 is SGHAT and CDR2 is FQNNGV in the germline V gene. The CDR3 runs 15 residues. Trimming removed 0 bases from V and 3 bases from J, with 12 bases in between. CDR3 bases: TGTGCCAGCAGCTTAGAGGCGGGGGCGGACTACGAGCAGTACTTC. The encoded protein is CASSLEAGADYEQYF.

V gene TRBV1 combines with J gene TRBJ2-5; the table assigns TRBD2, which was not confirmed against the DNA. TRBV1 is labeled a pseudogene. The CDR3 has 18 amino acids. The chain's CDR3 is CTSSQGEQSGGAQETQYF. The CDR3 coding sequence is TGCACCAGCAGCCAAGGGGAACAGAGCGGGGGGGCCCAGGAGACCCAGTACTTC.

The chain combines TRBV28 with TRBJ2-7, with TRBD2 matching 7 bases. Germline V gene sequence: CDR1 MDHEN, CDR2 SYDVKM. The CDR3 length is 15 residues. Unmatched junction bases numbered 10, after V lost 6 bases and J lost 2 bases. In nucleotides, the CDR3 is TGTGCCAGCAGCGAGCGGCGGGAGTTACCCTACGAGCAGTACTTC. Its translation is CASSERRELPYEQYF.

The chain combines TRBV19 with TRBJ2-7; 7 bases map to TRBD1. CDR1 and CDR2 from the germline V gene are LNHDA and SQIVND (reference sequence). The CDR3 length is 15 residues. The trim removed 6 bases at V and 1 base at J, leaving 9 bases unmatched. CDR3 in amino acids: CASRDDRVGSYEQYF. In DNA form, the CDR3 reads TGTGCCAGTAGAGATGACAGGGTGGGGTCCTACGAGCAGTACTTC.

V gene TRBV3-1 (or the pseudogene TRBV3-2) combines with J gene TRBJ2-7; TRBD2 might be the D (5 bases). The CDR3 is 16 residues long. V was pared by 2 bases and J by 5 bases, with 19 bases between. Per the germline V gene, CDR1 is LGHDT and CDR2 is YNNKEL (reference sequence). CDR3 sequence reads: CASSQRKGLPGNEQYF. The CDR3 DNA is TGTGCCAGCAGCCAACGGAAAGGACTCCCTGGGAACGAGCAGTACTTC.

The chain couples TRBV10-3 to TRBJ2-7, with 8 positions matching TRBD1. Trimming at V came to 6 bases and at J to 5 bases, leaving 6 bases not matched to a gene. CDR1 is ENHRY and CDR2 is SYGVKD in the germline V gene. This CDR3 is built from 13 residues. CDR3 nucleotides: TGTGCCATCAGGGGACAGGTCGTCCACGAGCAGTACTTC. It yields the protein CAIRGQVVHEQYF.

V is TRBV18 and J is TRBJ1-4, with D uncertain. The CDR3 totals 12 residues. Germline loops: CDR1 KGHSH, CDR2 LQKENI. V lost 1 base, J lost 7 bases, and 4 bases lay in between. CDR3 DNA: TGTGCCAGCTCACCACGGGGTGAAAAACTGTTTTTT. Translated: CASSPRGEKLFF.